These 4 T cell receptor beta chains share one sample of origin, sequenced in a study of blood T cells in healthy people across ages. Using a J-beta primer mix together with a sample-barcoded 5' primer, a second PCR was run for about 7 to 12 cycles. One entry per CDR3 protein, called by TCRdb with MiXCR from the 5' RACE reads. The repertoire holds 550,000 to 750,000 distinct CDR3 sequences, with more than 20% as singletons. Sequenced: blood. The receptor set was obtained from a man in his 70s in good health.

This clonotype was seen a few times. The chain recombines TRBV12-3 or TRBV12-4 with TRBJ1-1, with 9 bases aligning to TRBD1. V was clipped by 6 bases and J by 4 bases; unmatched bases: 18. The CDR3 is made up of 18 amino acids. The CDR3 loop reads CASSAGQGTQTRPTEAFF. CDR3 sequence (DNA): TGTGCCAGCAGCGCGGGACAGGGAACCCAAACCAGACCCACTGAAGCTTTCTTT.

The table lists this clonotype with many counts. The chain carries TRBV12-3 or TRBV12-4 and TRBJ2-3; 9 bases are shared with TRBD2. The V gene end was trimmed by 7 bases and the J gene end by 8 bases; junction bases not matched to a gene: 10. This CDR3 region has 14 residues. DNA for the CDR3: TGTGCCAGCAATATAGCGGGAGATGGGGGTACGCAGTATTTT. Its protein is CASNIAGDGGTQYF.

The chain uses TRBV20-1 and TRBJ2-7; D perhaps matches TRBD2 (6 bases). This CDR3 contains 15 residues. Trimming took off 3 bases at V and 3 bases at J, with 18 bases between the two ends. Per germline, CDR1 DFQATT and CDR2 SNEGSKA (reference sequence). CDR3 loop: CSASSAEGTDYEQYF. As DNA, the CDR3 is TGCAGTGCTAGTTCCGCGGAGGGGACTGACTACGAGCAGTACTTC.

The V and J genes are TRBV20-1 and TRBJ2-2, with TRBD2 identical over 10 bases. The CDR3 covers 17 residues. In germline, CDR1 is DFQATT, CDR2 SNEGSKA (reference sequence). J was trimmed by 6 bases and V by 3 bases; bases with no gene match: 13. The CDR3 region has the DNA TGCAGTGCTAGCCACCCCCTTAGCGGGGGGATGGCCGGGGAGCTGTTTTTT. Encoded protein: CSASHPLSGGMAGELFF.